This T cell receptor beta chain emerged from a study of T-cell reconstitution after alpha-beta-depleted transplantation in children. Whole-study findings and limits: From newly produced T cells came most of the T-cell counts and diversity one year after transplant. In patients about two months after transplant, alpha-beta T cells reportedly arose from several hundred expanded graft clones. Surviving recipient cells, namely T cells and thymic progenitors, were the source of high day-60 TCRbeta diversity in some patients.

Unique molecular identifiers were used to barcode this TCRbeta library. TCRdb independently ran MiXCR on the PCR reads; one entry per CDR3 protein. Of 600,000 or so distinct CDR3 sequences listed, 23% are singletons. CDR1 is SGHTA and CDR2 is FQGNSA in the germline V gene. The CDR3 runs to 16 residues. V was cut by 7 bases and J by 4 bases, with 20 bases left in between. As regards this clonotype: No antigen is known for it.

This chain joins TRBV7-2 and TRBJ2-1; TRBD2 might be the D (6 bases). This clonotype was obtained from a boy younger than two who had a stem cell transplant for acute myeloid leukemia, so the T cells may come from the graft donor. This sample comprised PBMCs, mostly from graft donor cells, obtained 360 days after TCRalphabeta/CD19-depleted stem cell transplant. Here the CDR3 reads CASTFQPGLGYNEQFF. The CDR3, as DNA: TGTGCCAGCACCTTCCAACCGGGACTGGGGTACAATGAGCAGTTCTTC.